Given below is one T cell receptor beta chain in context. This clonotype was detected only a few times. Which antigen it targets is not known. Nothing much larger sits one base from this clone, and base qualities are not available. The time point label of this sample denotes: persistent/refractory GD, antithyroid drugs over 5 years with positive TRAb. For both TCR sequencing and RNA sequencing, RNA was extracted from PBMCs using TRIzol. The diagnosis of Graves' disease was made according to American Thyroid Association guidelines. Patients for the study were recruited at an endocrinology department in Xi'an, China. Each patient gave approximately 9 milliliters of peripheral blood, collected in an EDTA anticoagulant tube. Ficoll Paque Plus density gradient separation was used to isolate PBMCs, and no further T cell sorting was performed. An Agilent 2100 Bioanalyzer and agarose gel were used to check RNA quality, and a NanoDrop 2000 was used to measure RNA concentration.

The sample comes from a study of regulatory T cells in long-lasting Graves disease (dated by TCRdb to the early 2020s). Study-level background: To count as having persistent Graves' disease, a patient had to have received antithyroid drug treatment for over 5 years with TSH receptor autoantibodies remaining persistently positive. The study took place in China and was registered as a clinical trial. This study used TCR sequencing and RNA sequencing of peripheral blood to compare persistent Graves' disease patients against newly diagnosed Graves' disease patients. In the clinical cohort, patients with persistent Graves' disease had used antithyroid drugs for an average of roughly 10 years. A total of roughly 33 samples were covered by TCR sequencing, comprising some 13 persistent and around 20 newly diagnosed Graves' disease patients.

Study-level results and caveats: Preferential use of TRBV28, TRBJ1-2 and TRBJ2-5 was observed in persistent disease, whereas TRBV20-1 and TRBJ2-1 were favored in newly diagnosed disease. More public clonotypes were shared among persistent patients (2,741) than among newly diagnosed patients (more than 950). The authors noted that the small sample size was a limitation that may lower accuracy. Compared with newly diagnosed patients, persistent Graves' disease patients had lower TCR Shannon entropy and fewer highly expanded clones, which suggests clonal expansion. Sequencing and analysis were limited to the TCR beta chain. Because the primary lesion, thyroid tissue, could not be accessed, the study looked at peripheral blood alone.

Library generation was performed with multiplex PCR. The sequencer listed for this sample is Illumina HiSeq 4000. To build TCR beta libraries, CDR3 regions were amplified by Arm-PCR using iRepertoire HTBI primers. Gel purification was performed on PCR products prior to sequencing. Concerning the study's data processing: Across samples, roughly 60 TRBV and 13 to 15 TRBJ segments were identified and used for gene usage analysis of CDR3 amino acid clonotypes. COPE and FqMerger were used to merge filtered high-quality paired reads into contigs. BLAST was used to align contigs to IMGT TRBV, TRBD and TRBJ reference genes, and CDR3 was defined according to IMGT. Highly expanded clones were defined as clonotypes with a frequency above 0.1%. Shannon entropy was used to measure repertoire diversity, and the Gini coefficient was used to measure V-J evenness. Clonotypes shared by more than one individual were considered public. TCRdb's own reprocessing of the public reads used fastp at Q25 and MiXCR and kept productive beta chains. Identical CDR3 proteins give one entry, which carries the most common genes and DNA. These V and J calls derive from TCRdb rather than the authors' analysis. A total of some 420,000 distinct CDR3 sequences appear in this sample, 22% of them only once. The ten largest account for 13% of the sample.

The CDR3 covers 13 residues, taking in both the cysteine and the phenylalanine. This entry keeps only the CDR3 DNA: 39 bases, framed from base 1. A distance of 15 bases separates the germline ends of V and J, which lose 6 bases and 4 bases respectively. Via the germline V gene, CDR1 is SQVTM and CDR2 ANQGSEA. This sequence originates from a female donor with Graves disease. The sample was peripheral blood mononuclear cells (PBMCs), taken when the disease was refractory, from a patient treated with antithyroid drugs. The rearranged segments are TRBV29-1 and TRBJ2-5, and TRBD1 may be the D gene, going by 6 matching bases. The DNA is as follows: TGCAGCGTAGCAACAGGGATCGGAGAGACCCAGTACTTC. This encodes CSVATGIGETQYF.